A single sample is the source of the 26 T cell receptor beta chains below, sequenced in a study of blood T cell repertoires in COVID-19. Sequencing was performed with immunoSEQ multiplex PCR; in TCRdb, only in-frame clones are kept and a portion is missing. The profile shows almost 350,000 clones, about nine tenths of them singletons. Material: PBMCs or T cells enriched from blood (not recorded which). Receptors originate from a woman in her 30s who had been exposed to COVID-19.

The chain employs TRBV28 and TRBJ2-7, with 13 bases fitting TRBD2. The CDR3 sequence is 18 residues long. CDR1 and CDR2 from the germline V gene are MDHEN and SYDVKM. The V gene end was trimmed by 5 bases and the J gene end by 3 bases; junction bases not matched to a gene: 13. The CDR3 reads CASSPYRLAGGRNYEQYF. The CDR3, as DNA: TGTGCCAGCAGTCCATACAGACTAGCGGGAGGTCGAAACTACGAGCAGTACTTC.

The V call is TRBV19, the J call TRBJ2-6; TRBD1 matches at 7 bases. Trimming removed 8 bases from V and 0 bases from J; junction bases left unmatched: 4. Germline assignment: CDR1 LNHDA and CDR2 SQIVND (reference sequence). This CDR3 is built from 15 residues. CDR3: CASLQGSSGANVLTF. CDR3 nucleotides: TGTGCCAGTCTACAGGGGAGCTCTGGGGCCAACGTCCTGACTTTC.

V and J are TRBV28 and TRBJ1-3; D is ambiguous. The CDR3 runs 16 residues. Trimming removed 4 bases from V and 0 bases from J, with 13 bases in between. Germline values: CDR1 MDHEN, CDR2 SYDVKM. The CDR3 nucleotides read TGTGCCAGCAGTTCAGGACTCCTAACCTCTGGAAACACCATATATTTT. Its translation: CASSSGLLTSGNTIYF.

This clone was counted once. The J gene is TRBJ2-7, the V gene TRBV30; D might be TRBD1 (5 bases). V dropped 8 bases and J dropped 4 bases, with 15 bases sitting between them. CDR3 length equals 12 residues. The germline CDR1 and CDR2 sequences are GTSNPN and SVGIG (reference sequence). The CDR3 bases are TGTGCCGCCGACATGGCAGGGTACGAGCAGTACTTC. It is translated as CAADMAGYEQYF.

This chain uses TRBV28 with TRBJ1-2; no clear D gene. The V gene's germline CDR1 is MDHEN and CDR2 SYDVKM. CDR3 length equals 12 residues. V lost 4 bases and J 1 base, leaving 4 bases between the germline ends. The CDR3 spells CASSWSNYGYTF. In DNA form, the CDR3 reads TGTGCCAGCAGTTGGAGTAACTATGGCTACACCTTC.

The CDR3 spells CATRGGSTDTQYF. The DNA of the CDR3 is TGTGCCACCAGAGGGGGAAGCACAGATACGCAGTATTTT. The chain is built from TRBV24-1 and TRBJ2-3; possible D gene TRBD1, 6 bases. V lost 7 bases and J lost 0, with 7 bases in between. The germline V gene encodes CDR1 KGHDR and CDR2 SFDVKD. The length of the CDR3 is 13 residues.

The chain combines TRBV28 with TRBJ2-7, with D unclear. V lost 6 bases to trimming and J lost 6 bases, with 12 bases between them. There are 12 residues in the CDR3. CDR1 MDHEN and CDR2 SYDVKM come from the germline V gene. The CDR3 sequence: CASSRPPGEQYF. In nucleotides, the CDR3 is TGTGCCAGCAGCCGACCCCCAGGCGAGCAGTACTTC.

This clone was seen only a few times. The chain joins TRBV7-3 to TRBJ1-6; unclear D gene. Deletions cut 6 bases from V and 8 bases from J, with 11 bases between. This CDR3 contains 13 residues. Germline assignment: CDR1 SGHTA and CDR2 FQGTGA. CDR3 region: CASSSFSDSPLHF. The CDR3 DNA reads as TGTGCCAGCAGTTCCTTTTCTGATTCACCCCTCCACTTT.

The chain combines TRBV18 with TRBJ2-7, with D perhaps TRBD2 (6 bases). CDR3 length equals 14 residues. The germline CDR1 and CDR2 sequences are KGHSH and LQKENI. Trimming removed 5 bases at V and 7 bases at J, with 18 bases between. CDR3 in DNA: TGTGCCAGCTCAGCGGGGCAGGGTACGGATGAGCAGTACTTC. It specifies CASSAGQGTDEQYF.

The CDR3 loop is CASSPFLASLQGEGSNQPQHF. Here the CDR3 DNA reads TGTGCCAGCAGCCCCTTTTTGGCCAGTTTACAGGGGGAGGGGAGCAATCAGCCCCAGCATTTT. This sequence joins TRBV7-6 and TRBJ1-5, with TRBD1 matching over 8 bases. After removal of 5 bases from V and 1 base from J, the junction contained 22 bases not matched to a gene. This CDR3 has 21 residues. Germline loops: CDR1 SGHVS, CDR2 FNYEAQ.

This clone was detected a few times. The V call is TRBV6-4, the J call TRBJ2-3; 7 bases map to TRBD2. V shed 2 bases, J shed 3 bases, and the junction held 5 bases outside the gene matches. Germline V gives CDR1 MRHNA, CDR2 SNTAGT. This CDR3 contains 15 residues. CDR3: CASSDGEGGTDTQYF. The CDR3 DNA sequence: TGTGCCAGCAGTGACGGGGAGGGCGGGACAGATACGCAGTATTTT.

In DNA form, the CDR3 reads TGTGCCAGCAGCCAAGATTCGCGGGGCTATGGCTACACCTTC. Translated: CASSQDSRGYGYTF. The V and J genes are TRBV14 and TRBJ1-2; D not resolved. V was pared by 0 bases and J by 4 bases, with 9 bases between. Germline-derived CDR1 and CDR2 are SGHDN and FVKESK. CDR3 length equals 14 residues.

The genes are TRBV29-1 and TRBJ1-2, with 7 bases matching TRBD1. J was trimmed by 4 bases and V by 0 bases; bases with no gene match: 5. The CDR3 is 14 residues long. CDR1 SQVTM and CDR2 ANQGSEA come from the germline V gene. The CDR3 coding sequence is TGCAGCGTTGAAGATGGAGGGGGCCCCTATGGCTACACCTTC. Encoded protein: CSVEDGGGPYGYTF.

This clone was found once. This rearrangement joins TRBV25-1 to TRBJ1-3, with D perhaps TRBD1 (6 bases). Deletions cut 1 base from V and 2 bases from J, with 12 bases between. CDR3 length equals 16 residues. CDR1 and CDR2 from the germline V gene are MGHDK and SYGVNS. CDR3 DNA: TGTGCCAGCAGTGAATGGGCAGGGGAACCTGGAAACACCATATATTTT. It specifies CASSEWAGEPGNTIYF. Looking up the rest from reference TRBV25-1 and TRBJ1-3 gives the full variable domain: EADIYQTPRYLVIGTGKKITLECSQTMGHDKMYWYQQDPGMELHLIHYSYGVNSTEKGDLSSESTVSRIRTEHFPLTLESARPSHTSQYLCASSEWAGEPGNTIYFGEGSWLTVV.

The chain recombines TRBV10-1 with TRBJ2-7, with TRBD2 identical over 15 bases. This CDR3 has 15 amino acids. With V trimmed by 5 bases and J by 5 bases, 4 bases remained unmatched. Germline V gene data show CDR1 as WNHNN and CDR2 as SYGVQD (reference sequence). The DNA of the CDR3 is TGCGCCAGCAGTCGGACTAGCGGGAGGGCCAACGAGCAGTACTTC. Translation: CASSRTSGRANEQYF.

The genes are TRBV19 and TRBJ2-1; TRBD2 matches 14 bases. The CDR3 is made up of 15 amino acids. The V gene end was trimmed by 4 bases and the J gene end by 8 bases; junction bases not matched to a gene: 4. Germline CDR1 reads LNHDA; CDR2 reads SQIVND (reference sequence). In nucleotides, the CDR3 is TGTGCCAGTAGTACGCGGACTAGCGGGAGGTATGAGCAGTTCTTC. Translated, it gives CASSTRTSGRYEQFF.

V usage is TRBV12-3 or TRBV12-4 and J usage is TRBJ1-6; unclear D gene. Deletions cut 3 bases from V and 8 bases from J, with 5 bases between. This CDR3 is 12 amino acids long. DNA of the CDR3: TGTGCCAGCAGTTTTTCCGATTCACCCCTCCACTTT. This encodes CASSFSDSPLHF.

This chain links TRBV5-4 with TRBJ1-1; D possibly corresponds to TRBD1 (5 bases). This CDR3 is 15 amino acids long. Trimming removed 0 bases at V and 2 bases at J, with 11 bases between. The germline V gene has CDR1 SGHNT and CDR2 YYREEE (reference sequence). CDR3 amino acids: CASSLAGRRNTEAFF. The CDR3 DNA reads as TGTGCCAGCAGCTTGGCAGGGCGCAGAAACACTGAAGCTTTCTTT. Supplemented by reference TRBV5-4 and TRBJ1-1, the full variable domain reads ETGVTQSPTHLIKTRGQQVTLRCSSQSGHNTVSWYQQALGQGPQFIFQYYREEENGRGNFPPRFSGLQFPNYSSELNVNALELDDSALYLCASSLAGRRNTEAFFGQGTRLTVV.

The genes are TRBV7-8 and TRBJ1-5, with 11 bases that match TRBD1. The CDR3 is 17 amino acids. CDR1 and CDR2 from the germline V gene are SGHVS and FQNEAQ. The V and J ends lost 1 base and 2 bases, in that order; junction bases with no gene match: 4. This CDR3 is CASSLGTGGFGNQPQHF. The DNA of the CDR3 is TGTGCCAGCAGCTTAGGGACAGGGGGCTTTGGCAATCAGCCCCAGCATTTT.

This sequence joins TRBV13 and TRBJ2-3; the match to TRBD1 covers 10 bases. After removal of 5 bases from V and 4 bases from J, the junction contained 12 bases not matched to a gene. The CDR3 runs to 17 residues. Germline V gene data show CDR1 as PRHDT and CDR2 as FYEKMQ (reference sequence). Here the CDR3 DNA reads TGTGCCAGCAGCCATACGACAGGGGGCTCGGGAGCAGATACGCAGTATTTT. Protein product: CASSHTTGGSGADTQYF.

CDR3 DNA: TGCAGCGTTGACGGGACTAGTTACAATGAGCAGTTCTTC. Residues: CSVDGTSYNEQFF. The V and J genes are TRBV29-1 and TRBJ2-1; 8 bases align to TRBD2. The CDR3 is 13 amino acids. The J segment lost 4 bases and the V segment lost 3 bases, leaving 2 bases of the junction unmatched. Germline V CDR1 and CDR2: SQVTM, ANQGSEA.

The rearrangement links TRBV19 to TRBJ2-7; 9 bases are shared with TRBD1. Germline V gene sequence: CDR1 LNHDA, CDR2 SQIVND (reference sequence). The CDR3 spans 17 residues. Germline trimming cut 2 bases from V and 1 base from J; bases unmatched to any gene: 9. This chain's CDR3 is CASSIWAGQGSSYEQYF. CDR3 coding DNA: TGTGCCAGTAGTATATGGGCCGGACAGGGGTCATCCTACGAGCAGTACTTC.

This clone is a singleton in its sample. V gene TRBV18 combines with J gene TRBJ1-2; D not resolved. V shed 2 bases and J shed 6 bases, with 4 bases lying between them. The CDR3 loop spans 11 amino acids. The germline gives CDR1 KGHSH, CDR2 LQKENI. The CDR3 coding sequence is TGTGCCAGCTCACCATCCAATGGCTACACCTTC. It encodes CASSPSNGYTF. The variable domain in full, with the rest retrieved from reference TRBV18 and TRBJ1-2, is NAGVMQNPRHLVRRRGQEARLRCSPMKGHSHVYWYRQLPEEGLKFMVYLQKENIIDESGMPKERFSAEFPKEGPSILRIQQVVRGDSAAYFCASSPSNGYTFGSGTRLTVV.

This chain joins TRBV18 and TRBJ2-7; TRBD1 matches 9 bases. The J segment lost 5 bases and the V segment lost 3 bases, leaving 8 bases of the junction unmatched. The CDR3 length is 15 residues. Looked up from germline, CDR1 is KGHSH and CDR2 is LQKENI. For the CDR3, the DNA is TGTGCCAGCTCACCGTCCCGGGACAGGGAGAACGAGCAGTACTTC. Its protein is CASSPSRDRENEQYF. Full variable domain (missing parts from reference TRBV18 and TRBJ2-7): NAGVMQNPRHLVRRRGQEARLRCSPMKGHSHVYWYRQLPEEGLKFMVYLQKENIIDESGMPKERFSAEFPKEGPSILRIQQVVRGDSAAYFCASSPSRDRENEQYFGPGTRLTVT.

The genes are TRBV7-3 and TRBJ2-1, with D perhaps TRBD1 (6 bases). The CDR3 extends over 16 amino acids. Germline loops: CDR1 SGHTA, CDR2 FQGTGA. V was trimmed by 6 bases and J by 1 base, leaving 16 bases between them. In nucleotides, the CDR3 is TGTGCCAGCAGTCCCGTAGGGGACACTTCCTACAATGAGCAGTTCTTC. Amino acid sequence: CASSPVGDTSYNEQFF.

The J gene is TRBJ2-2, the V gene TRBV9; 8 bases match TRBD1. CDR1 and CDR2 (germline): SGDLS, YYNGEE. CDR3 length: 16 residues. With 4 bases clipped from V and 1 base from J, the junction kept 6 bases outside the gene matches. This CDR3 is CASSPRDRRNTGELFF. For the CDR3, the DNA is TGTGCCAGCAGCCCCAGGGACAGGCGGAACACCGGGGAGCTGTTTTTT.